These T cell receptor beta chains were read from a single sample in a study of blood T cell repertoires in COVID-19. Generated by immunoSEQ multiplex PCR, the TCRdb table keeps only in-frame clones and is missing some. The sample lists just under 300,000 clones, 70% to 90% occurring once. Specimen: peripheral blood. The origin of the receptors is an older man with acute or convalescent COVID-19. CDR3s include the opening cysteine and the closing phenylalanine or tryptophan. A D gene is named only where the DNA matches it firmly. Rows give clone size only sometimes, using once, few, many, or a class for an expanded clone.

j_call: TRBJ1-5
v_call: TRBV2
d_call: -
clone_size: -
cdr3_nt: TGTGCCAGCAGTGAAGGGGGCAGTAATTTACAGCCCCAGCATTTT
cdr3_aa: CASSEGGSNLQPQHF

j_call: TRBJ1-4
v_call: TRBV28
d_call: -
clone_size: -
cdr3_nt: TGTGCCACCTCGGGGGGGGCGACTAATGAAAAACTGTTTTTT
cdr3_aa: CATSGGATNEKLFF

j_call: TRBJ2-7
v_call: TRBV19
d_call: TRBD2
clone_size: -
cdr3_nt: TGTGCCAGTAGTGGACTAGCGGGAGGGGGAGACTACGAGCAGTACTTC
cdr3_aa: CASSGLAGGGDYEQYF

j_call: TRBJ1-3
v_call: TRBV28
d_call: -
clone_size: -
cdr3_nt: TGTGCCAGCAGTCCCTCCAACACCATATATTTT
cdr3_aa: CASSPSNTIYF

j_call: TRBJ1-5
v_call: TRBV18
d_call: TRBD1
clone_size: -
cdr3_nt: TGTGCCAGCTCACCACAGGGGGCAAGCAATCAGCCCCAGCATTTT
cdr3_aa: CASSPQGASNQPQHF

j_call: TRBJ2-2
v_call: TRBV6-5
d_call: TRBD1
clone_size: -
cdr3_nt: TGTGCCAGCAGTTACGCCGGGACAGGGGACGGGGAGCTGTTTTTT
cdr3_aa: CASSYAGTGDGELFF

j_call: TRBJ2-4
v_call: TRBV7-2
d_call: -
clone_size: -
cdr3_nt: TGTGCCAGCAGCTTAGTAGGGGCGGTAGCCAAAAACATTCAGTACTTC
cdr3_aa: CASSLVGAVAKNIQYF

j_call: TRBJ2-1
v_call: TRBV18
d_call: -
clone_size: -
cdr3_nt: TGTGCCAGCTCACCACTGGGGGGCTCCTACAATGAGCAGTTCTTC
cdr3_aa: CASSPLGGSYNEQFF

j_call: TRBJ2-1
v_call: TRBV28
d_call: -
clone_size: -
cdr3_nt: TGTGCCAGCAGCCCCGGGCGTACTAGTTGGAATGAGCAGTTCTTC
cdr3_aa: CASSPGRTSWNEQFF

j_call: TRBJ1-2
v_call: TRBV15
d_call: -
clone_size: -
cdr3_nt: TGTGCCACCAGCAGAGTTTTGACAGCTAACTATGGCTACACCTTC
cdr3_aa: CATSRVLTANYGYTF

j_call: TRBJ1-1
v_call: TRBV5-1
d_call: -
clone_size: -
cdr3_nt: TGCGCCAGCAGCTTGGACGCGGGCGGGACTGAAGCTTTCTTT
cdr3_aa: CASSLDAGGTEAFF

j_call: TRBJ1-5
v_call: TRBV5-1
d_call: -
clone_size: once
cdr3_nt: TGCGCCAGCAGCTTGGGCGACAGCATCAATCAGCCCCAGCATTTT
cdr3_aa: CASSLGDSINQPQHF

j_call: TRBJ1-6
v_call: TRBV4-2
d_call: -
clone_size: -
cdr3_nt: TGTGCCAGCAGCCAGGCCGGGGGGAGGGCCTATAATTCACCCCTCCACTTT
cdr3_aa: CASSQAGGRAYNSPLHF

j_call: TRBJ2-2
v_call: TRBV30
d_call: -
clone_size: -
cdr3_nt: TGTGCCTGGAGTGTTAGTCAGAACACCGGGGAGCTGTTTTTT
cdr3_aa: CAWSVSQNTGELFF

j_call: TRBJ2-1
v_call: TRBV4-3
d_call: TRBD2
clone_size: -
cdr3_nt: TGCGCCAGCAGCCAAGTTCTACAGGCCGAAGCGGGGGGAACCTACAATGAGCAGTTCTTC
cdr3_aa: CASSQVLQAEAGGTYNEQFF

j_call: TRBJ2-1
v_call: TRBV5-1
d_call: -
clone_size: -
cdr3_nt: TGCGCCAGCAGCGTGGGCAGGGTGATCAATGAGCAGTTCTTC
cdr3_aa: CASSVGRVINEQFF

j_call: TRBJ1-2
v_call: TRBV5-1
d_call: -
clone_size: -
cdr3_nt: TGCGCCAGCAGCTTAGCAGGGGCCGTGGGCTATGGCTACACCTTC
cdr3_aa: CASSLAGAVGYGYTF

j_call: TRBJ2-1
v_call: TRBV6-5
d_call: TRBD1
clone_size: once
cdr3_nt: TGTGCCAGCAGCGCTGACAGGGGCTCCTACAATGAGCAGTTCTTC
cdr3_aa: CASSADRGSYNEQFF

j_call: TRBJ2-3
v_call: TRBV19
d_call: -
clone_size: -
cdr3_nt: TGTGCCAGTAGTATGCCGCACAAGAGCACAGATACGCAGTATTTT
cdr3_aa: CASSMPHKSTDTQYF

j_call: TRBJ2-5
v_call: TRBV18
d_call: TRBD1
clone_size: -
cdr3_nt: TGTGCCAGTGGGACAGACCAAGAGACCCAGTACTTC
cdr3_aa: CASGTDQETQYF

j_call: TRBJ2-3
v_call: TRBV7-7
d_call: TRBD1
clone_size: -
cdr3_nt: TGTGCCAGCAGCCCCGGGACAGGGGGTTTGGATACGCAGTATTTT
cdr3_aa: CASSPGTGGLDTQYF

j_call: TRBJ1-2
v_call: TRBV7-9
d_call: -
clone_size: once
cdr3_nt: TGTGCCAGCAGCTTAGATACTCGTAACTATGGCTACACCTTC
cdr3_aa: CASSLDTRNYGYTF